This record looks at one T cell receptor beta chain sequence and its context. The data were taken from a study of T cells in tuberculosis. Noted time point: new active TB diagnosis, blood taken before or within 7 days of starting treatment. The data were produced by immunoSEQ multiplex PCR, yet TCRdb's version contains in-frame clones alone and is incomplete. Seen here are 20,000 to 25,000 clones, around 85% observed once, and the top ten hold 15%. The CDR3 extends over 13 amino acids. CDR1 SEHNR and CDR2 FQNEAQ come from the germline V gene (reference sequence). Trimming cost V 1 base and J 9 bases, with 7 bases left between them.

V and J are TRBV7-9 and TRBJ1-6; unclear D gene. This TCR was recovered from an adult with tuberculosis. The specimen comprised PBMCs, sampled at tuberculosis diagnosis. The CDR3 bases are TGTGCCAGCAGCTTAGACTCAGGTTCACCCCTCCACTTT. Translation: CASSLDSGSPLHF.